These 5 T cell receptor beta chains share one sample of origin, sequenced in a study of control samples from healthy donors and cancer patients. Sequenced by immunoSEQ multiplex PCR; TCRdb stores in-frame clones only, minus some. The sample carries about 120,000 clones, 70% to 90% recorded once. The source material was blood. Every receptor here comes from a woman in her 70s in good health.

This sequence joins TRBV7-2 and TRBJ1-2, with a tentative D call TRBD1 (5 bases). The germline V gene encodes CDR1 SGHTA and CDR2 FQGNSA. The CDR3 is 15 amino acids. Trimming stripped 2 bases from V and 0 bases from J, with 10 bases between. The CDR3 DNA is TGTGCCAGCAGCTTAACAGGTTCAGCTAACTATGGCTACACCTTC. Protein: CASSLTGSANYGYTF.

This rearrangement joins TRBV5-1 to TRBJ2-6; 9 nucleotides agree with TRBD1. V was pared by 4 bases and J by 0 bases, with 14 bases of the junction left unmatched. The germline V gene has CDR1 SGHRS and CDR2 YFSETQ. This CDR3 has 20 residues. The DNA of the CDR3 is TGCGCCAGCAGCCCGGAGGTGACAGGGGGTCCTAGCTCTGGGGCCAACGTCCTGACTTTC. Protein: CASSPEVTGGPSSGANVLTF.

V and J are TRBV29-1 and TRBJ2-6; D is unresolved. Germline V gene data show CDR1 as SQVTM and CDR2 as ANQGSEA. The CDR3 has 13 residues. V lost 5 bases and J 0 bases, leaving 5 bases between the germline ends. CDR3 region: CSVQPSGANVLTF. The DNA of the CDR3 is TGCAGCGTTCAACCCTCTGGGGCCAACGTCCTGACTTTC.

J is TRBJ2-7 and V is TRBV3-1 (or the pseudogene TRBV3-2); maybe TRBD2 (7 bases). Germline CDR1 LGHDT, CDR2 YNNKEL (reference sequence). The CDR3 consists of 16 residues. V was pared by 4 bases and J by 5 bases, with 21 bases between. Written as DNA, the CDR3 is TGTGCCAGCAGCCCACGCGGGAGCAGTCCAGGGGACGAGCAGTACTTC. This gives the protein CASSPRGSSPGDEQYF.

This chain uses TRBV19 with TRBJ1-2, with D possibly matching TRBD1 (6 bases). Trimming pared 5 bases from V and 0 bases from J, leaving 13 bases between. The CDR3 totals 15 residues. Germline CDR1 LNHDA, CDR2 SQIVND (reference sequence). The CDR3 DNA is TGTGCCAGTAGTGGGGGGACACCCACTAACTATGGCTACACCTTC. Encoded protein: CASSGGTPTNYGYTF.